This T cell receptor beta chain stems from a study of Ad26.COV2.S vaccination and SARS-CoV-2 variants listed by TCRdb under 2021. Describing the broader study: TCRbeta repertoire sequencing served as the tool for gauging how specific and how broad the SARS-CoV-2-reactive T cell receptors were following Ad26.COV2.S vaccination. A total of some 30 samples were included in the TCR-sequenced set, comprising roughly 20 Ad26.COV2.S vaccine recipients, 5 placebo recipients and 8 SARS-CoV-2 convalescent individuals. Overall study outcomes, separate from this receptor: Spike-specific TCR breadth was higher in Ad26.COV2.S recipients than in placebo recipients (P = 0.0014). The authors noted that the TCR breadth and depth analyses may have underestimated total T cell responses. After vaccination, substantial breadth of spike-specific CD8+ and CD4+ T cell responses was reported. Vaccine and placebo recipients had similar non-spike TCR breadth, a finding consistent with the vaccine containing only spike.

The time point label of this sample denotes: individuals recovered from natural SARS-CoV-2 infection. As regards this clone: It has no known antigen specificity. No clone much larger than this one lies a single base away; base qualities are absent.

Sequences SGHAT (CDR1) and FQNNGV (CDR2) are obtained from the germline V gene. Here V drops 5 bases and J drops 8 bases, and the junction holds 5 bases not matched to any gene. Measured from the cysteine to the phenylalanine, the CDR3 is 13 residues long. Only CDR3 DNA remains: 39 bases, in frame from the first base. The immunoSEQ Assay was the method used to sequence TCRbeta CDR3 regions. After extraction, genomic DNA underwent amplification by bias-controlled multiplex PCR, followed by high-throughput sequencing. The original methods were these. To quantify the absolute abundance of each unique TCRbeta CDR3 region, sequences were collapsed and filtered. Usable DNA was measured by amplifying reference genes present in all nucleated cells, and TCRbeta template counts were normalized to that usable DNA to estimate T cell fraction. Repertoire TCRs were annotated as SARS-CoV-2-specific when V gene, CDR3 amino acid sequence and J gene were exactly matched to a known reactive TCR set. The reference SARS-CoV-2 TCR set came from MIRA and was filtered for enrichment in COVID-19-positive ImmuneCODE repertoires, removing public or cross-reactive TCRs. Using the MIRA antigens, annotated TCRs were further analysed by specific ORF or by position within an ORF. Depth was the summed frequency of annotated unique rearrangements, while breadth was defined as annotated unique rearrangements over total unique productive rearrangements. TCR breadth was compared between groups using two-sided Wilcoxon rank-sum tests. Here the immuneACCESS table is served through TCRdb, limited to in-frame sequences with V and J called. Missing clones are a known gap in these copies; in checked studies unresolved V genes cover under half, and the rest lacks a known reason. V and J calls plus clone size are reproduced from that table; the DNA served to infer D and trimming. A total of about 140,000 clones appear in this sample, about nine tenths of them only once. The ten largest clones take up around 5% of the sample.

The sample here was peripheral blood, taken after recovery from COVID-19. The chain joins TRBV11-2 to TRBJ1-2, with TRBD1 matching 10 junction bases. This receptor was identified in a human donor who had recovered from COVID-19. The base sequence is TGTGCCAGCAGCGCACCGGGACAGGGGGGCTACACCTTC. This encodes CASSAPGQGGYTF. The full variable domain, with segments outside the CDR3 supplied by the reference TRBV11-2 and TRBJ1-2 proteins, appears as EAGVAQSPRYKIIEKRQSVAFWCNPISGHATLYWYQQILGQGPKLLIQFQNNGVVDDSQLPKDRFSAERLKGVDSTLKIQPAKLEDSAVYLCASSAPGQGGYTFGSGTRLTVV.